This TCR beta chain is from a study of blood T cells in healthy people across ages. Study-level results: Unsorted PBMC input precluded a conclusive naive versus antigen-experienced comparison. Because donor CMV status was unknown, expanded clonotype changes were possibly confounded.

On this clonotype: The antigen is undetermined.

Peripheral blood from each donor was collected in a volume of 8 to 10 milliliters. Each sample yielded at least 6 million isolated PBMCs. CDR1 and CDR2 from the germline V gene are LNHDA and SQIVND (reference sequence). V lost 6 bases and J 5 bases, leaving 17 bases between the germline ends. The CDR3 is 14 amino acids. With a J-beta primer mix and a sample-barcoded 5' primer, a second PCR ran 7 to 11 cycles. TCRdb processed the 5' RACE reads anew with MiXCR; each CDR3 protein has one entry. The sample consists of over 1,500,000 distinct CDR3 sequences, 30% to 40% of them appearing once. The receptor was derived from a human donor in good health. Material: blood. The J gene is TRBJ2-7, the V gene TRBV19; D is tentatively TRBD1 or TRBD2 (7 bases each). The CDR3 loop is CASSQGEGNNEQYF. Here the CDR3 DNA reads TGTGCCAGTAGCCAGGGGGAGGGTAACAACGAGCAGTACTTC. The variable domain in full, with the rest retrieved from reference TRBV19 and TRBJ2-7, is DGGITQSPKYLFRKEGQNVTLSCEQNLNHDAMYWYRQDPGQGLRLIYYSQIVNDFQKGDIAEGYSVSREKKESFPLTVTSAQKNPTAFYLCASSQGEGNNEQYFGPGTRLTVT.